The TCR beta chain described here comes from a study of blood T cells in healthy people across ages. The study's findings and limits: Long-lived donors carried more naive CD4+ cells and greater diversity than aged donors.

The donors, all healthy, were Caucasians living in Russia, aged roughly 6 to 100. As for this clonotype: Antigen specificity is unknown. An end of the junction does not agree with germline; a read error may underlie this.

PCR was performed a second time for roughly 7 to 11 cycles using a sample-barcoded 5' primer and a J-beta primer mix. Template switching added a 12-random-nucleotide identifier to every cDNA molecule. TCRdb fed the 5' RACE reads into MiXCR, producing one record per CDR3 protein. This sample has roughly 1.6 million distinct CDR3 sequences; about 35% occur once, and the top ten carry around 11%. This clonotype was sampled from a woman between 25 and 40 years old in good health. Sequencing was performed on blood.

In DNA, the CDR3 is TGCGCCAGCAGCCAAGAGGGAGGATGGTACTATGGCTACGCCTTC. Translation: CASSQEGGWYYGYAF. The chain recombines TRBV4-1 with TRBJ1-2; no clear D gene. Germline CDR1 is MGHRA and CDR2 is YSYEKL. CDR3 size: 15 residues.